Listed here are 16 T cell receptor beta chains from one sample, sequenced in a study of T cells in localized non-small cell lung cancer. Only in-frame clones appear in the TCRdb table, and some are missing; sequencing was by immunoSEQ multiplex PCR. The data hold tens of thousands of clones, with about 87% observed a single time. Sequenced material: peripheral blood, taken before any cancer treatment. The receptor source for this set is a male donor older than 55 with stage I lung adenocarcinoma.

This clone has only one observation. The V and J genes are TRBV27 and TRBJ2-1; D is perhaps TRBD1 (5 bases). The CDR3 extends over 16 amino acids. Germline assignment: CDR1 MNHEY and CDR2 SMNVEV (reference sequence). V lost 3 bases and J 6 bases, leaving 18 bases between the germline ends. Here the CDR3 DNA reads TGTGCCAGCAGTTTGACAGCCCCTTTCTCGCGCAATGAGCAGTTCTTC. Translation gives CASSLTAPFSRNEQFF.

J is TRBJ2-7 and V is TRBV7-2, with TRBD2 identical over 7 bases. The CDR3 consists of 15 residues. The trim removed 4 bases at V and 6 bases at J, leaving 12 bases unmatched. Germline V lookup: CDR1 SGHTA, CDR2 FQGNSA. CDR3 DNA: TGTGCCAGCAGCTCACCTAGCGGACGACGGGGCGAGCAGTACTTC. Its translation is CASSSPSGRRGEQYF.

The CDR3 reads CASSGQASQPQHF. CDR3 bases: TGTGCCAGCAGTGGACAAGCGTCCCAGCCCCAGCATTTT. The chain carries TRBV6-1 and TRBJ1-5, with D unclear. The CDR3 loop spans 13 amino acids. Trimming left V 4 bases short and J 7 bases short, with 11 bases between. Germline CDR1 MNHNS, CDR2 SASEGT.

This clone was recorded once. The chain is built from TRBV2 and TRBJ1-6, with 12 bases lining up with TRBD1. This CDR3 has 14 amino acids. The V and J ends lost 8 bases and 7 bases, in that order; junction bases with no gene match: 3. From germline, CDR1 is SNHLY and CDR2 FYNNEI. For the CDR3, the DNA is TGTGCCAGCGTCGGGACAGGGGGCAATTCACCCCTCCACTTT. It codes for CASVGTGGNSPLHF.

The DNA for the CDR3 is TGTGCCAGCAGCTCCCTCGGGGGCCGAGGGGCAGATACGCAGTATTTT. The encoded protein is CASSSLGGRGADTQYF. The gene calls are TRBV7-2 and TRBJ2-3, with D tentatively TRBD1 or TRBD2 (6 bases each). Per germline, CDR1 SGHTA and CDR2 FQGNSA. V shed 4 bases and J shed 4 bases, with 18 bases lying between them. The CDR3 spans 16 residues.

V gene TRBV11-2 combines with J gene TRBJ1-4, with D possibly TRBD1 on 5 matching bases. Trimming shortened V by 2 bases and J by 9 bases, and 7 bases separated the two germline ends. The length of the CDR3 is 12 residues. CDR1 SGHAT and CDR2 FQNNGV come from the germline V gene. For the CDR3, the DNA is TGTGCCAGCAGCTTATGGGGCCAAAAACTGTTTTTT. Encoded protein: CASSLWGQKLFF.

The chain joins TRBV28 to TRBJ1-6; TRBD1 aligns across 8 bases. The CDR3 has 15 amino acids. J gave up 10 bases and V 5 bases, and 10 bases lay outside the gene matches. Germline V CDR1 and CDR2: MDHEN, SYDVKM. The CDR3 loop is CASSPQRTGKSPLHF. As DNA, the CDR3 is TGTGCCAGCAGTCCTCAACGGACAGGGAAATCACCCCTCCACTTT.

The V gene is TRBV5-1, the J gene TRBJ2-2, with D hard to call. Deletions cut 5 bases from V and 6 bases from J, with 14 bases between. Per germline, CDR1 SGHRS and CDR2 YFSETQ. The CDR3 loop spans 14 amino acids. DNA of the CDR3: TGCGCCAGCAGAACGGGTGCAGGCTCCGGGGAGCTGTTTTTT. This sequence encodes CASRTGAGSGELFF.

V gene TRBV19 combines with J gene TRBJ1-1; D may be TRBD1 (5 bases). This CDR3 contains 11 residues. Trimming removed 8 bases from V and 4 bases from J, with 8 bases in between. In germline, CDR1 is LNHDA, CDR2 SQIVND (reference sequence). The CDR3 DNA is TGTGCCAGTGGACATTTCACTGAAGCTTTCTTT. It yields the protein CASGHFTEAFF.

This clone was seen a few times. This chain links TRBV5-1 with TRBJ2-2, with 8 nucleotides matching TRBD2. This CDR3 has 18 residues. J was trimmed by 4 bases and V by 4 bases; bases with no gene match: 15. Per the germline V gene, CDR1 is SGHRS and CDR2 is YFSETQ. The CDR3 region is CASSSRPEGGGSTGELFF. In nucleotides, the CDR3 is TGCGCCAGCAGCAGCCGGCCAGAGGGCGGGGGGAGCACCGGGGAGCTGTTTTTT.

This chain links TRBV4-3 with TRBJ2-2; possibly TRBD1 for D (7 bases). The germline gives CDR1 LGHNA, CDR2 YSLEER. With 3 bases removed from V and 5 bases from J, the gap between germline ends came to 10 bases. The CDR3 sequence is 14 residues long. The CDR3, as DNA: TGCGCCAGCAGCCATTCAGGGGGGACCGGGGAGCTGTTTTTT. This gives the protein CASSHSGGTGELFF.

The chain couples TRBV6-4 to TRBJ2-1; D might be TRBD1 (6 bases). The CDR3 covers 17 residues. Germline V gene data show CDR1 as MRHNA and CDR2 as SNTAGT. V was cut by 0 bases and J by 6 bases, with 18 bases left in between. The CDR3 region has the DNA TGTGCCAGCAGTGACTCGAGTCTAACAGGGAAGGGCAATGAGCAGTTCTTC. Translation gives CASSDSSLTGKGNEQFF.

This clone was seen a handful of times. The rearrangement links TRBV29-1 to TRBJ1-1; D is unclear. The germline V and J ends were trimmed by 4 bases and 6 bases, with 12 bases remaining between them. This CDR3 has 12 residues. The germline V gene encodes CDR1 SQVTM and CDR2 ANQGSEA. The chain's CDR3 is CSVGRFGAEAFF. Written as DNA, the CDR3 is TGCAGCGTTGGAAGATTCGGGGCTGAAGCTTTCTTT.

The chain is built from TRBV19 and TRBJ1-5; D possibly corresponds to TRBD1 (6 bases). This CDR3 has 15 amino acids. Germline V gene data show CDR1 as LNHDA and CDR2 as SQIVND (reference sequence). Between the trimmed V and J ends, which lost 1 base and 4 bases, there was a span of 11 bases. The CDR3 coding sequence is TGTGCCAGTAGTATAGCGGGACATCCAAATCAGCCCCAGCATTTT. Encoded protein: CASSIAGHPNQPQHF.

The chain employs TRBV29-1 and TRBJ1-2; D is undetermined. V lost 3 bases and J lost 4, with 9 bases in between. Germline assignment: CDR1 SQVTM and CDR2 ANQGSEA. CDR3 length: 12 amino acids. DNA for the CDR3: TGCAGCGTTGATACGGGGTTCTATGGCTACACCTTC. Amino acid sequence: CSVDTGFYGYTF.

The chain is built from TRBV7-9 and TRBJ2-5; 8 bases fit TRBD2. Germline values: CDR1 SEHNR, CDR2 FQNEAQ (reference sequence). V lost 4 bases, J lost 5 bases, and 12 bases stayed unmatched. This CDR3 is 16 amino acids long. CDR3 nucleotides: TGTGCCAGCAGCTCGCAGGCGGGGGGTTTTCGGGAGACCCAGTACTTC. It translates to CASSSQAGGFRETQYF.